This T cell receptor (beta chain) was documented in a study of T cells after yellow fever vaccination (dated by TCRdb to the late 2010s). About the full investigation: The SMART-Seq v4 Ultra Low Input RNA kit was used to prepare libraries from fractions with low cell numbers. To follow T-cell clones before and after both primary and booster YFV17D yellow fever vaccination, bulk TCR alpha and beta repertoires underwent longitudinal sequencing. Blood was collected at multiple timepoints before and after primary and secondary immunization, and bulk PBMC replicates and cell subsets were isolated. Two healthy male donors, one aged 18 to 29 and one aged 30 to 40 years, were included in the cohort.

TCR cDNA was synthesized by 5'RACE template switching, through which a universal primer site and unique molecular identifiers were introduced. cDNA synthesis was primed from both the TCR alpha and TCR beta constant segments. Library amplification involved two PCR steps, and the second step added sample barcodes and sequencing adapters. Sequencing of libraries was performed on Illumina HiSeq 2500 (2x100 bp) or NovaSeq (2x150 bp). The published analysis was carried out like this. MIGEC was used to demultiplex reads and collapse the reads into UMI consensus sequences, and MiXCR was used for V(D)J alignment. Using edgeR on replicate PBMC samples, clonotypes were called vaccine-responding if FDR was below 0.01 and the log2 fold change was above 5 up to day 15. Each bulk clonotype received a CD4 or CD8 identity based on whether the sequenced CD4 or CD8 repertoire contained that clonotype at higher abundance. TCRdb cleaned the public reads at Q25 with fastp, built clones with MiXCR and kept in-frame beta chains. A single entry per CDR3 protein holds the most common genes and DNA from its merged rows. For this entry, the V and J calls and clone size follow TCRdb and not the study's own pipeline. This sample holds some 560,000 distinct CDR3 sequences; about 19% were observed only once. Roughly an eighth of the sample goes to the ten largest clones.

Broader findings and caveats from the paper: Most clones expanded after primary vaccination (almost 97% of CD4 and roughly 88% of CD8) were re-detected after the booster, suggesting that broad memory maintenance occurred. The study included only a couple of donors, which limits how far the findings can be generalized. Computational filtering was required because FACS-sorted repertoires could contain abundant contaminating clonotypes from the bulk population. A small share of clonotypes occurred in both CD4 and CD8 compartments, likely arising from convergent recombination. The secondary T-cell response was weaker than the primary response but faster, peaking on day 5 instead of day 15.

Its CDR3 holds 14 amino acids, cysteine through phenylalanine. Only CDR3 DNA is held: 42 bases, read in frame from base 1. CDR1 and CDR2, looked up from the germline V gene (reference sequence), are DFQATT and SNEGSKA. Deletion took 4 bases off V and 2 bases off J, with a span of 14 bases between the germline ends. The treatment or condition label, as the study defines it: live attenuated yellow fever vaccine strain. At every blood-draw timepoint, two biological replicates of bulk PBMCs were collected. PBMCs were isolated from peripheral blood using a standard Ficoll-Paque protocol. RNA was extracted with TriZol from bulk PBMCs, CD4 and CD8 fractions, and dextramer-positive and dextramer-negative fractions. This clonotype was detected only a few times. What antigen it recognizes has not been identified. No much larger clone exists at a distance of one base, and base qualities are not known.

Specimen: PBMCs, collected 15 days after the yellow fever booster vaccination. This TCR was recovered from a man aged 25-45 years who received the YFV17D yellow fever vaccine. Recombination linked TRBV20-1 to TRBJ2-5, with the D gene too uncertain to name. The nucleotide sequence reads TGCAGTGCTAACCCACCGAACCGGCAAGAGACCCAGTACTTC. This is translated as CSANPPNRQETQYF.